This T cell receptor (beta chain) is drawn from a study of OX40 agonist ivuxolimab in advanced cancers. The study in broad terms: Ivuxolimab was a fully human IgG2 agonistic monoclonal antibody targeting the costimulatory receptor OX40 (CD134). Intravenous ivuxolimab was administered to patients every 2 weeks at six dose levels: 0.01, 0.1, 0.3, 1.5, 3 and 10 mg/kg. Among the roughly 52 dose-escalation patients, about 19 had hepatocellular carcinoma, 15 or so melanoma, 9 renal cell carcinoma and 9 head and neck cancer. In the dose-escalation cohort, 82.7% of patients were male, and the mean age was roughly 60 years, with a range of about 23 to 80. Prior anti-PD-1, anti-PD-L1 or anti-CTLA-4 therapy was permitted, and 40% of dose-escalation patients had received checkpoint inhibitors. Partial responses occurred in three dose-escalation patients, of whom one had hepatocellular carcinoma and two had cutaneous melanoma. Peripheral TCRbeta sequencing was intended to test whether TCR sequence diversity was altered and clonal T-cell expansion was caused by ivuxolimab. The paper reports the monotherapy dose-escalation portion (N of about 50 patients) of the phase I ivuxolimab trial. Study-level results and caveats: In the 0.1-3.0 mg/kg groups, partial responders were among the patients with the lowest normalized peripheral clonal expansion, particularly in CD8+ T cells. After ivuxolimab, expanded clones were on average more numerous among CD8+ T cells than among CD4+ T cells. At doses of 0.1 to 3.0 mg/kg, clonal expansion of both CD4+ and CD8+ T cells in blood was seen between baseline and week 6. Low levels of normalized T-cell clonal expansion were also seen in some patients who did not respond. The antigen specificity of the clonally expanded peripheral T cells was not determined.

In regard to this clone: There is no known antigen for this receptor. At one of its ends the junction is not consistent with the germline gene, which may arise from a read error.

Including cysteine and phenylalanine, the CDR3 has 15 amino acids. Only the CDR3 DNA stays, 45 bases, in frame from base 1. Reading the germline V gene (reference sequence) gives CDR1 SSHAT and CDR2 FNYEAQ. Genomic DNA was extracted from sorted cells for sequencing of the TCRbeta CDR3 region. The immunoSEQ Assay was used to sequence the TCRbeta CDR3 regions. TCRdb stores this immuneACCESS table with in-frame sequences only. Part of the clones is absent; in the studies checked, under half of the shortfall reflects unresolved V genes, and no reason is known for the rest. Present in this sample are more than 60,000 clones, roughly four fifths of which were seen just once. The ten top clones hold almost 4.5% of the sample. Patients with a history of autoimmune disease or receiving systemic immunosuppression were excluded from the trial. Peripheral blood for TCR sequencing was collected from all dose cohorts at baseline, on cycle 4 day 1, and on cycle 7 day 1. Samples were obtained from an open-label, multicenter, first-in-human phase I dose-escalation trial of ivuxolimab. Adults with locally advanced or metastatic head and neck squamous cell, hepatocellular, melanoma or renal cell carcinoma were enrolled in the trial. CD4+ and CD8+ T cells were sorted separately from peripheral blood before TCR sequencing.

This TCR was sampled from an adult with an advanced solid tumor such as melanoma, head and neck, liver or kidney cancer. In this chain, TRBV7-7 is recombined with TRBJ2-5; the D call is possibly TRBD1 or TRBD2, each sharing 5 bases. The sequencing here drew on CD4+ or CD8+ T cells sorted from blood, taken in a trial of the OX40 agonist ivuxolimab. The DNA is TGTGCTAGCAGCCTAGCCGCAGCAGGGCAAGAGACCCAGTACTTC. Its protein reads: CASSLAAAGQETQYF. Full variable domain (CDR3 extended with the reference TRBV7-7 and TRBJ2-5 proteins): GAGVSQSPRYKVTKRGQDVTLRCDPISSHATLYWYQQALGQGPEFLTYFNYEAQPDKSGLPSDRFSAERPEGSISTLTIQRTEQRDSAMYRCASSLAAAGQETQYFGPGTRLLVL.